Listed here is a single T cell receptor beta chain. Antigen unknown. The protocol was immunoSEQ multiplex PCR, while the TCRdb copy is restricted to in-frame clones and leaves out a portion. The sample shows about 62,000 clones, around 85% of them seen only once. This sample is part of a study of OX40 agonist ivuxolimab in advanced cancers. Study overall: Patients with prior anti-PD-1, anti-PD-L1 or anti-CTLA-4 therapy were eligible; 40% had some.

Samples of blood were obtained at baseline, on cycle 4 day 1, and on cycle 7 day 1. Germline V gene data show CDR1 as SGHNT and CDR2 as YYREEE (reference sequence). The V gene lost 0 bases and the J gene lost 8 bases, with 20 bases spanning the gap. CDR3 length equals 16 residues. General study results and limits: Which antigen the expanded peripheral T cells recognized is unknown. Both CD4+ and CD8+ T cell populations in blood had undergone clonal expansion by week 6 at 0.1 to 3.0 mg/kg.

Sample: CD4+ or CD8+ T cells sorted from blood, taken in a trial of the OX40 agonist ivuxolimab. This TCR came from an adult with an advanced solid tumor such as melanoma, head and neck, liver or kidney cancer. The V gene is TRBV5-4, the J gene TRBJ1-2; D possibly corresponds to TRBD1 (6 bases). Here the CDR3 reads CASSLDSGTTLFGYTF. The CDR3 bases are TGTGCCAGCAGCTTGGATTCCGGGACAACGCTTTTCGGCTACACCTTC.